The clone carrying this TCR beta chain was counted ten times or more. Germline CDR1 reads SGHNT; CDR2 reads YYREEE (reference sequence). The CDR3 sequence is 14 residues long. Deletions cut 0 bases from V and 8 bases from J, with 14 bases between. These data are taken from a study of spatial heterogeneity in lung cancer. As for time point: sample taken at primary tumor resection. Sequencing covered unsorted whole RNA taken from tumor, nontumor lung or frozen PBMC. Donors were 72 untreated early-stage non-small cell lung cancer patients. TCRdb fed the 5' RACE reads into MiXCR, producing one record per CDR3 protein. The sample has tens of thousands of distinct CDR3 sequences, about an eighth seen once; the top ten hold 6.5% to 7.5%.

The source is a male donor with early-stage non-small cell lung cancer. This sequence joins TRBV5-4 and TRBJ1-2; perhaps TRBD1 as D (5 bases). The material sequenced was PBMCs, taken at surgery. The CDR3 protein is CASSLGTGVLGYTF. Here the CDR3 DNA reads TGTGCCAGCAGCTTGGGTACAGGTGTTCTGGGCTACACCTTC.